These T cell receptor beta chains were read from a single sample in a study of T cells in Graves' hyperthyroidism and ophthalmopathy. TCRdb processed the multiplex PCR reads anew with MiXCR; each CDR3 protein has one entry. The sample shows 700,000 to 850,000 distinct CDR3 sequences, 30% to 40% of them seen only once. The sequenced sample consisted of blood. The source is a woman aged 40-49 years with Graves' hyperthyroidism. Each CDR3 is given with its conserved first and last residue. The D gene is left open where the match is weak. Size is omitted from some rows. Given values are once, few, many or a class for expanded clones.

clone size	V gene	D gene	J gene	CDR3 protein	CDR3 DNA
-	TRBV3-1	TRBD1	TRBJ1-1	CASSLEQGSTEAFF	TGTGCCAGCAGCCTCGAACAGGGGAGCACTGAAGCTTTCTTT
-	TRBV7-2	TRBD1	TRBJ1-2	CASSLRGGPNYGYTF	TGTGCCAGCAGCTTAAGAGGGGGCCCGAACTATGGCTACACCTTC
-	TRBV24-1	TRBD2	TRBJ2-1	CATSDGGGPAREQFF	TGTGCCACCAGTGATGGCGGGGGGCCAGCGAGGGAGCAGTTCTTC
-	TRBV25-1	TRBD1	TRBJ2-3	CASSDPGQGAPWADTQYF	TGTGCCAGCAGTGACCCCGGACAGGGGGCTCCCTGGGCAGATACGCAGTATTTT
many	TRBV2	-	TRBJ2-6	CASSEARGSGANVLTF	TGTGCCAGCAGTGAAGCGAGGGGATCTGGGGCCAACGTCCTGACTTTC
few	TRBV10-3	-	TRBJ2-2	CASSDVNTGELFF	TGTGCCAGCAGTGATGTGAACACCGGGGAGCTGTTTTTT
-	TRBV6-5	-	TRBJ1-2	CASSYGGVGGYAF	TGTGCCAGCAGTTACGGAGGGGTGGGTGGCTACGCCTTC
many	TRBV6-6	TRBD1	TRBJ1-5	CASSPTGTGVNQPQHF	TGTGCCAGCAGCCCCACCGGGACAGGGGTCAATCAGCCCCAGCATTTT
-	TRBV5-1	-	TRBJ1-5	CVSSLAGGNRPQHF	TGCGTCAGCAGCTTGGCCGGAGGGAATCGGCCCCAGCATTTT
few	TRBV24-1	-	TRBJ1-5	CASSRRTEQPQHF	TGTGCCAGCAGTAGAAGGACAGAACAGCCCCAGCATTTT
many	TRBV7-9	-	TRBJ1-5	CASSLQGSNQPQHF	TGTGCCAGCAGTCTACAGGGAAGCAATCAGCCCCAGCATTTT
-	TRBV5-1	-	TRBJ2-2	CASSRPAPGSCFF	-
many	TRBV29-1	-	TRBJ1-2	CSVEEVYGYTF	TGCAGCGTTGAGGAGGTCTATGGCTACACCTTC
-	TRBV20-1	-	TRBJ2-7	CSALGGGTGVQYF	TGCAGTGCTCTCGGCGGGGGCACAGGGGTGCAGTACTTC
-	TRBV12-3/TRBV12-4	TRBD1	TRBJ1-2	CASSLLPPGQELCTF	TGTGCCAGCAGTTTATTGCCCCCGGGACAGGAGCTTTGCACCTTC
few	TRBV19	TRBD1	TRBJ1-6	CASSPEGGRGLGSPLHF	TGTGCCAGTAGCCCGGAGGGGGGCAGGGGGCTCGGTTCACCCCTCCACTTT
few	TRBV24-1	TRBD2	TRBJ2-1	CASTLAGNEQFF	TGTGCCAGCACGCTAGCGGGGAATGAGCAGTTCTTC
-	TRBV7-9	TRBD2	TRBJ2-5	CASSLGVSLAGGKETQYF	TGTGCCAGCAGCTTGGGGGTCTCGCTAGCGGGGGGGAAAGAGACCCAGTACTTC
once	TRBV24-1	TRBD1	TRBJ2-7	CASSDGTGPYEQYF	TGTGCCAGCAGCGACGGGACAGGGCCCTACGAGCAGTACTTC
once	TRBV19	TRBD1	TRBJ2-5	CASSTQGQGLETQYF	TGTGCCAGTAGTACCCAGGGACAGGGACTAGAGACCCAGTACTTC
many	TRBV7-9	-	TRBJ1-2	CASSFSGTNYGYTF	TGTGCCAGCAGCTTTTCAGGGACAAACTATGGCTACACCTTC
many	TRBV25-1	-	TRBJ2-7	CASSPRWDGSSYEQYF	TGTGCCAGCAGTCCACGCTGGGACGGGAGCTCCTACGAGCAGTACTTC
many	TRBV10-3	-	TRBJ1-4	CAISDSRARANEKLFF	TGTGCCATCAGTGACTCCCGGGCGCGAGCTAATGAAAAACTGTTTTTT
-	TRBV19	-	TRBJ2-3	CATTVASTTDTQYF	TGTGCCACCACAGTTGCCAGTACGACAGATACGCAGTATTTT
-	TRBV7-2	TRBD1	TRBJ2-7	CASSLTGGRTYEQYF	TGTGCCAGCAGCTTAACAGGGGGCAGGACCTACGAGCAGTACTTC
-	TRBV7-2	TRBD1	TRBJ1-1	CASRPDRGPNTEAFF	TGTGCCAGCAGACCCGACAGGGGCCCGAACACTGAAGCTTTCTTT
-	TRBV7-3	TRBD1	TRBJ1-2	CASSPHSDRADYGYTF	TGTGCCAGCAGCCCCCACTCCGACAGGGCGGACTATGGCTACACCTTC
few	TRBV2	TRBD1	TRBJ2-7	CASSLKGQGHEQYF	TGTGCCAGCAGTTTAAAGGGACAGGGCCACGAGCAGTACTTC
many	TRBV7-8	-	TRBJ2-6	CASSFPASGANVLTF	TGTGCCAGCAGCTTTCCAGCCTCTGGGGCCAACGTCCTGACTTTC
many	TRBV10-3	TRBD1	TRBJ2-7	CAIRRQGDYEQYF	TGTGCCATCAGGAGACAGGGGGACTACGAGCAGTACTTC
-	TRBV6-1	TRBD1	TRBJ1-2	CASATGAAGYTF	TGTGCCAGCGCGACAGGGGCCGCTGGCTACACCTTC
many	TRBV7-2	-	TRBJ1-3	CASSLSGGNTIYF	TGTGCCAGCAGCTTAAGCGGCGGAAACACCATATATTTT
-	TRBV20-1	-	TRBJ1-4	CSAMAGSDEKLFF	TGCAGTGCTATGGCCGGGTCAGATGAAAAACTGTTTTTT
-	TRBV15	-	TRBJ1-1	CATSRDLNFEAFF	TGTGCCACCAGCAGAGATCTCAACTTTGAAGCTTTCTTT
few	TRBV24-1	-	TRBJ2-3	CATSVRSWSTDTQYF	TGTGCCACCAGCGTTAGGTCGTGGAGCACAGATACGCAGTATTTT
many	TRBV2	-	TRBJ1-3	CASSDEAGTGNTIYF	TGTGCCAGCAGTGACGAGGCAGGCACTGGAAACACCATATATTTT
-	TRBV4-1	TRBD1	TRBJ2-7	CASRPPGQEAYEQYF	TGCGCCAGCAGACCGCCAGGACAGGAGGCCTACGAGCAGTACTTC
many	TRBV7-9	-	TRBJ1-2	CASSLGRIYGYTF	TGTGCCAGCAGCCTGGGGCGGATCTATGGCTACACCTTC
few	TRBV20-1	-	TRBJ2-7	CSARDNPGDTQAYEQYF	TGCAGTGCTAGAGATAATCCGGGCGACACTCAAGCCTACGAGCAGTACTTC
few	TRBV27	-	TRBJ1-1	CASSLGASAFF	TGTGCCAGCAGTCTCGGGGCTTCGGCTTTCTTT
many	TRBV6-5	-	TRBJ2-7	CASTGTRGGEQYF	TGTGCCAGCACCGGGACACGCGGTGGCGAGCAGTACTTC